What follows describes a single TCR beta chain. Its antigen is undetermined. This sample was included in a study of cytomegalovirus exposure and HLA in healthy donors. Findings and caveats of the study: A later analysis showed HLA-associated TCR beta chains outstripping equally common others in clonal expansion. Researchers reported in a later analysis that a missense DCLRE1C variant was tied to TCR beta V- and J-gene trimming. Researchers reported that a few CMV-associated chains were confirmed in vitro as CMV antigen-specific. The likely explanation for a cluster of highly shared sequence variants was sequencing artifact.

It was with 60 Vbeta and 13 Jbeta primers that the PCR ran. Assay: immunoSEQ multiplex PCR; the TCRdb copy retains only in-frame clones and omits some. The sample includes roughly 100,000 clones, around 70% of them seen just once. The trim removed 3 bases at V and 2 bases at J, leaving 13 bases unmatched. The CDR3 spans 18 residues. Germline loops: CDR1 MDHEN, CDR2 SYDVKM. J is TRBJ1-5 and V is TRBV28, with TRBD1 identical over 7 bases. The TCR comes from a man in his thirties or forties in good health and CMV-seronegative. Material: PBMCs. The CDR3 DNA reads as TGTGCCAGCAGTTTTACCCTTAGACAGGGTACAGGCAATCAGCCCCAGCATTTT. It specifies CASSFTLRQGTGNQPQHF.